This record concerns one T cell receptor (beta chain) sequence. Repertoires were generated with immunoSEQ multiplex PCR, while TCRdb's copy carries only in-frame clones and drops some. The table lists about 57,000 clones, 80% to 95% of them singletons, with about 3.7% in the top ten. This record belongs to a study of T cell changes during pregnancy in multiple sclerosis. CDR1 and CDR2 from the germline V gene are ENHRY and SYGVKD. The V segment lost 9 bases and the J segment 3 bases; nucleotides outside the gene matches: 16. The CDR3 is 17 residues long. The sequence was collected from a female donor in good health, enrolled as a control in a pregnancy study. Sequences were derived from peripheral blood, sampled after pregnancy. This sequence joins TRBV10-3 and TRBJ1-1; 10 positions match TRBD1. CDR3 loop: CAIRPWRDRGWDTEAFF. CDR3 DNA: TGTGCCATTAGACCCTGGCGGGACAGGGGTTGGGACACTGAAGCTTTCTTT.